This T cell receptor beta chain is drawn from a study of shared clonotypes between healthy human individuals. Study outcomes and limitations: Investigators collected only blood, and repertoires in tissues likely differ. Sequencing depth was predicted to influence how clonotypes are shared among donors. Non-shared clonotypes showed lower generation probabilities than clonotypes common to all four donors.

Per sorted-subset replicate PCR, input was approximately 200 ng DNA, representing around 30,000 T cell genomes. Clones were read by immunoSEQ multiplex PCR, and TCRdb kept only the in-frame ones, dropping some. Of under 2.5 million clones listed, around 93% are singletons. Comment on this clone: Its antigen remains unidentified.

Looked up from germline, CDR1 is MNHNY and CDR2 is SVGAGI (reference sequence). The CDR3 spans 16 residues. With 0 bases removed from V and 0 bases from J, the gap between germline ends came to 9 bases. V usage is TRBV6-6 and J usage is TRBJ2-1, with D hard to call. The sample taken for sequencing was naive CD4+ T cells from PBMCs. As for subset: CD45RA+ positively selected. This TCR was sampled from a man younger than 35 in good health. Some clones in this sample may be carry-over from other donors' samples. Written as DNA, the CDR3 is TGTGCCAGCAGTTACTCGTTGACAAGCTCCTACAATGAGCAGTTCTTC. This sequence encodes CASSYSLTSSYNEQFF.